This is a list of T cell receptor beta chains from one sample in a study of shared clonotypes between healthy human individuals. Clones were sequenced by immunoSEQ multiplex PCR, and TCRdb holds only the in-frame ones, with some missing. The repertoire holds about 2.5 million clones, with about nine tenths as singletons. Material for sequencing was naive CD4+ T cells from PBMCs. The origin of the receptors is a young man in good health. Some clones in this sample may be carry-over from other donors' samples. The CDR3 runs from the conserved cysteine through the conserved F or W. The D gene is left open where the match is weak. Only some rows state a clone size, as once, few, many or a class for expanded clones.

d_call,v_call,j_call,clone_size,cdr3_aa,cdr3_nt
TRBD1,TRBV5-1,TRBJ2-7,.,CASSHNRDSNEQYF,TGCGCCAGCAGCCATAACCGGGACAGTAACGAGCAGTACTTC
.,TRBV10-3,TRBJ2-7,.,CAITSDRDIYEQYF,TGCGCCATCACCTCCGACCGGGACATCTACGAGCAGTACTTC
TRBD1,TRBV7-2,TRBJ2-7,.,CASSQYRGKGYEQYF,TGTGCCAGCAGCCAATACAGGGGGAAAGGCTACGAGCAGTACTTC
.,TRBV9,TRBJ2-5,.,CASSVASYQETQYF,TGTGCCAGCAGCGTAGCGTCCTACCAAGAGACCCAGTACTTC
.,TRBV28,TRBJ1-2,.,CASSPGGGATRGYTF,TGTGCCAGCAGTCCCGGGGGGGGCGCCACGCGGGGCTACACCTTC
.,TRBV4-1,TRBJ2-7,.,CASSQETGPLKEQYF,TGCGCCAGCAGCCAAGAGACAGGCCCCCTTAAGGAGCAGTACTTC
TRBD2,TRBV15,TRBJ2-5,.,CATSRGGTSGRAETQYF,TGTGCCACCAGCAGAGGTGGGACTAGCGGGAGGGCAGAGACCCAGTACTTC
TRBD1,TRBV2,TRBJ2-7,.,CASSRQGAGDEQYF,TGTGCCAGCAGCCGACAGGGGGCGGGTGACGAGCAGTACTTC
.,TRBV18,TRBJ2-2,once,CASSPQGSPNTGELFF,TGTGCCAGCTCACCCCAAGGGAGCCCGAACACCGGGGAGCTGTTTTTT
TRBD1,TRBV10-3,TRBJ2-5,.,CAISESPGTGQETQYF,TGTGCCATCAGTGAGTCCCCGGGGACAGGGCAAGAGACCCAGTACTTC
.,TRBV23-1,TRBJ2-4,.,CASPAAGGENIQYF,TGCGCCAGCCCCGCGGCAGGGGGGGAAAACATTCAGTACTTC
.,TRBV15,TRBJ2-7,once,CATSRGGPYEQYF,TGTGCCACCAGCAGAGGGGGCCCCTACGAGCAGTACTTC
TRBD1,TRBV5-8,TRBJ2-3,.,CASSARGPSTDTQYF,TGTGCCAGCAGCGCGAGGGGGCCCAGCACAGATACGCAGTATTTT
TRBD1,TRBV28,TRBJ2-7,.,CASSEPGQGYYEQYF,TGTGCCAGCAGTGAACCGGGACAGGGCTACTACGAGCAGTACTTC
.,TRBV5-5,TRBJ1-3,.,CASSRTGTGNTIYF,TGTGCCAGCAGCAGAACAGGAACTGGAAACACCATATATTTT
TRBD1,TRBV19,TRBJ1-1,once,CASRNRGLRWMNTEAFF,TGTGCCAGTAGGAACAGGGGGCTCAGGTGGATGAACACTGAAGCTTTCTTT
TRBD1,TRBV19,TRBJ1-2,.,CASRTQDRGLAYGYTF,TGTGCCAGTAGGACACAGGACAGGGGGCTAGCCTATGGCTACACCTTC
.,TRBV6-6,TRBJ2-7,.,CASSTGQFPSSYEQYF,TGTGCCAGCAGTACCGGACAGTTCCCTAGCTCCTACGAGCAGTACTTC
.,TRBV4-1,TRBJ2-4,.,CASSREGDRNIQYF,TGCGCCAGCAGTCGAGAAGGGGACCGAAACATTCAGTACTTC
TRBD2,TRBV5-4,TRBJ2-7,.,CASSRGGGQGSYEQYF,TGTGCCAGCAGCCGTGGGGGGGGTCAGGGAAGTTACGAGCAGTACTTC
.,TRBV7-2,TRBJ2-7,.,CASSLAGLEQYF,TGTGCCAGCAGCTTAGCCGGGCTCGAGCAGTACTTC
.,TRBV10-3,TRBJ2-7,once,CATSFGDVDEQYF,TGTGCCACCTCCTTCGGGGATGTAGACGAGCAGTACTTC
.,TRBV12-5,TRBJ1-5,.,CASGRPSTGHHSNQPQHF,TGTGCTAGTGGCCGTCCATCTACAGGGCACCACAGCAATCAGCCCCAGCATTTT
TRBD1,TRBV10-3,TRBJ2-3,.,CAIFRGQGSRDTQYF,TGTGCCATCTTCCGAGGACAGGGGTCCAGAGATACGCAGTATTTT
.,TRBV7-9,TRBJ2-1,few,CASSTTEDRQFF,TGTGCCAGCAGTACGACGGAGGACCGGCAGTTCTTC
TRBD1,TRBV18,TRBJ2-2,.,CASSLLSGQSNTGELFF,TGTGCCAGCTCGCTTCTTTCGGGACAGTCAAACACCGGGGAGCTGTTTTTT
.,TRBV19,TRBJ2-7,.,CATAQGTSSYEQYF,TGTGCCACCGCACAGGGTACGAGCTCCTACGAGCAGTACTTC
TRBD1,TRBV28,TRBJ1-1,.,CASSDGTGTEAFF,TGTGCCAGCAGTGATGGGACAGGAACCGAAGCTTTCTTT
.,TRBV12-5,TRBJ2-3,.,CASGPHGSTDTQYF,TGTGCTAGTGGCCCCCATGGGAGCACAGATACGCAGTATTTT
TRBD2,TRBV10-1,TRBJ2-1,.,CASSESVAGWYEQFF,TGCGCCAGCAGTGAGTCGGTAGCGGGATGGTATGAGCAGTTCTTC
TRBD2,TRBV12-5,TRBJ2-1,.,CASGPGGTTPFF,TGTGCTAGTGGTCCAGGCGGGACTACGCCGTTCTTC
.,TRBV19,TRBJ1-5,.,CASSTTASNQPQHF,TGTGCCAGTAGTACGACAGCGAGCAATCAGCCCCAGCATTTT
.,TRBV2,TRBJ2-3,once,CASSERPTDTQYF,TGTGCCAGCAGTGAAAGGCCTACAGATACGCAGTATTTT
.,TRBV5-3,TRBJ2-1,.,CARRLPRRSSYNEQFF,TGTGCCAGAAGGCTCCCTAGGCGAAGCTCCTACAATGAGCAGTTCTTC
TRBD1,TRBV30,TRBJ1-6,once,CAGGTGLSYNSPLHF,TGTGCCGGGGGGACAGGGCTCTCCTATAATTCACCCCTCCACTTT
TRBD2,TRBV27,TRBJ2-5,once,CASRGLRTRETQYF,TGTGCCAGCAGGGGACTCCGGACTAGGGAGACCCAGTACTTC
TRBD2,TRBV7-8,TRBJ2-5,.,CASSLGLAGAWRTQETQYF,TGTGCCAGCAGCTTGGGACTAGCGGGAGCTTGGCGGACGCAAGAGACCCAGTACTTC
.,TRBV9,TRBJ1-3,.,CASSVAVGTGNTIYF,TGTGCCAGCAGCGTAGCGGTCGGGACTGGAAACACCATATATTTT
TRBD1,TRBV28,TRBJ1-6,.,CASSQPGQGTPLHF,TGTGCCAGCAGTCAACCGGGACAGGGAACACCCCTCCACTTT